This entry describes one T cell receptor beta chain. Its matching antigen is unknown. Using immunoSEQ multiplex PCR, the repertoire was profiled, and TCRdb retains in-frame clones only, with some absent. Of about 240,000 clones listed, around 85% are singletons. The CDR3 sequence is 19 residues long. Germline V gene sequence: CDR1 PRHDT, CDR2 FYEKMQ (reference sequence). Trimming took 3 bases from V and 0 from J; bases not matched to a gene: 16. The source of the sample is a study of cytomegalovirus exposure and HLA in healthy donors. General study results and limits: According to reports, the classifier identified cytomegalovirus status with high specificity and sensitivity. Some TCR beta chains (about 170 of them) were listed as cytomegalovirus-associated.

Source material: PBMCs. The rearrangement joins TRBV13 to TRBJ2-7; 8 bases match TRBD2. This receptor was obtained from a woman aged 30 to 39 in good health and CMV-seropositive. This CDR3 is CASSFPQERAGGPSYEQYF. Written as DNA, the CDR3 is TGTGCCAGCAGCTTCCCCCAGGAGAGGGCGGGAGGCCCCTCCTACGAGCAGTACTTC.